This TCR beta chain was identified during a study of shared clonotypes between healthy human individuals. Positive CCR7 selection of CD45RO-negative cells yielded the naive CD8 cells, and terminally differentiated effector memory CD45RA+ cells were excluded. Concerning this clone itself: What it recognizes is unknown.

The study's findings and limits: Richness estimates generally favored naive over memory subsets.

Profiling relied on immunoSEQ multiplex PCR, and the TCRdb table lists in-frame clones only, not all of them. The profile shows about 680,000 clones, 92% of them singletons. The clonotype comes from a man aged 25 to 40 in good health. What was sequenced was naive CD8+ T cells sorted from blood.

DNA of the CDR3: TGCAGCGTTGTCTTATGGACAGCAAGATCCTACGAGCAGTACTTC. As protein: CSVVLWTARSYEQYF. The V gene is TRBV29-1, the J gene TRBJ2-7, with D perhaps matching TRBD1 (6 bases). This CDR3 has 15 residues. Per the germline V gene, CDR1 is SQVTM and CDR2 is ANQGSEA. Trimming took off 4 bases at V and 1 base at J, with 17 bases between the two ends.